The text below deals with one T cell receptor (beta chain). The antigen remains unidentified. This CDR3 spans 13 amino acids. V lost 10 bases to trimming and J lost 2 bases, with 11 bases between them. Germline lookup yields CDR1 MDHEN and CDR2 SYDVKM. RNA transcripts gave rise to amplified TCR beta CDR3 regions. An initial round of RT-PCR targeting the TCR CDR3 relied on the HTBI primer set. TCRdb re-called the multiplex PCR reads through MiXCR, storing one row per CDR3 protein. The sample has approximately 640,000 distinct CDR3 sequences; under 20% are singletons. This entry is derived from a study of T cells in Graves' hyperthyroidism and ophthalmopathy. Findings and limits, study-wide: In simple terms, a model built on 13 V-J features told ophthalmopathy apart from stable hyperthyroidism.

This clonotype was obtained from a woman aged 25 to 39 with Graves' hyperthyroidism. The sample was blood. The V call is TRBV28, the J call TRBJ2-2; D is possibly TRBD1 (7 bases). CDR3 loop: CAMRDSNTGELFF. The CDR3 DNA is TGTGCCATGCGGGACAGTAACACCGGGGAGCTGTTTTTT.